This T cell receptor (beta chain) stems from a study of cytomegalovirus exposure and HLA in healthy donors. Across the study: An early release of data contained some 80 million unique TCRs, which came from HLA-typed donors.

Whole-study results and caveats: Presence/absence comparisons presumed near-even sequencing depth among donors. A prior analysis recorded that most TCR beta V segments were productive about 90% or about 30% of the time. The classifier, whose performance was assessed in both the original and validation cohorts, reportedly diagnosed cytomegalovirus status with high specificity and sensitivity.

A remark on this clone: The antigen is not known.

Vbeta (60) and Jbeta (13) primers were used in the PCR. Repertoires were generated with immunoSEQ multiplex PCR, while TCRdb's copy carries only in-frame clones and drops some. This table has over 130,000 clones, roughly 87% appearing once. Trimming cost V 2 bases and J 3 bases; bases outside gene matches: 3. The CDR3 spans 15 residues. Germline assignment: CDR1 MDHEN and CDR2 SYDVKM. This sequence was found in a woman in her 40s in good health and CMV-seronegative. V gene TRBV28 combines with J gene TRBJ2-1; 8 positions agree with TRBD2. Sequenced input: PBMCs. The CDR3 is CASSLGTSGYNEQFF. CDR3 coding DNA: TGTGCCAGCAGTTTAGGGACTAGTGGCTACAATGAGCAGTTCTTC.